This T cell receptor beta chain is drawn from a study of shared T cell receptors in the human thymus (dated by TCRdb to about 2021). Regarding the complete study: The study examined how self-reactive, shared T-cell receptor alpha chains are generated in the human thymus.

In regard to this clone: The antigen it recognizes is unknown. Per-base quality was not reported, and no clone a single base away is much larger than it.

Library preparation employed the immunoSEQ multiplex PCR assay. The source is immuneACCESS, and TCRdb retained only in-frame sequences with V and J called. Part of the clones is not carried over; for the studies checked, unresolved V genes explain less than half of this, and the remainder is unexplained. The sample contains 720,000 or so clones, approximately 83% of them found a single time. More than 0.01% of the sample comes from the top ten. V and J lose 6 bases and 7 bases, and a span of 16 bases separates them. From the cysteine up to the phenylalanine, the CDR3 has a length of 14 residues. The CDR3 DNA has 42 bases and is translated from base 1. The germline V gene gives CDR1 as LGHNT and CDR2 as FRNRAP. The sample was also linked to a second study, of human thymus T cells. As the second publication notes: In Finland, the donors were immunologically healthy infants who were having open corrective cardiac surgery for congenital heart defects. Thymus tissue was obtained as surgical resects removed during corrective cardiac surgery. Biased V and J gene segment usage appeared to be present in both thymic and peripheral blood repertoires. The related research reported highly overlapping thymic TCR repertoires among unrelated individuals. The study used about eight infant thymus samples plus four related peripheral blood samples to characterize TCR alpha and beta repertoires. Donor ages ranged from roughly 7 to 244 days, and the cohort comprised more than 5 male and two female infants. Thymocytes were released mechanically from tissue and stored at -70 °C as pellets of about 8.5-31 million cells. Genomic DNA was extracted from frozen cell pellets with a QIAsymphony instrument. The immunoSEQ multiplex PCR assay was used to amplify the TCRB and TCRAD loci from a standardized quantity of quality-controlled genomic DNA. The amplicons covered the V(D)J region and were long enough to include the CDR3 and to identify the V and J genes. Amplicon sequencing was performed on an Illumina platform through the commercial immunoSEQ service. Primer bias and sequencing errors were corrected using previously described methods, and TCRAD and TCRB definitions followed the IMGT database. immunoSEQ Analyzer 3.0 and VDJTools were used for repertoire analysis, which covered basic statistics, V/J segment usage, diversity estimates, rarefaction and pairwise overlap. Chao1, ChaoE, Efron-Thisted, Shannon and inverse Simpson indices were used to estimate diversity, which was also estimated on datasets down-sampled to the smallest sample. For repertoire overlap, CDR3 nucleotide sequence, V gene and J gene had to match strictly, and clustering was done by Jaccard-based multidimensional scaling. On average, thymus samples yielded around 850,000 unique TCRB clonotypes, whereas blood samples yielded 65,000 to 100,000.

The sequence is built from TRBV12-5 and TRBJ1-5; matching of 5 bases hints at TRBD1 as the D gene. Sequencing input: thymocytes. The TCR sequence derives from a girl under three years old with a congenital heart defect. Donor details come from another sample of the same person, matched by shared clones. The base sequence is TGTGCTAGTGGCAAGCAGGGTTCCGCCCAGCCCCAGCATTTT. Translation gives CASGKQGSAQPQHF.